These 9 T cell receptor beta chains were sequenced from one sample in a study of shared clonotypes between healthy human individuals. Method: immunoSEQ multiplex PCR; TCRdb's copy keeps in-frame clones and lacks some. The table has roughly 500,000 clones, around 74% seen once. Sequencing used PBMCs. These receptor sequences come from a woman in her thirties or forties in good health. Some clones in this sample may be carry-over from other donors' samples.

The chain has TRBV11-2 and TRBJ2-3; TRBD1 is a possible D gene (5 bases). In germline, CDR1 is SGHAT, CDR2 FQNNGV. This CDR3 contains 16 residues. Trimming left V 0 bases short and J 1 base short, with 11 bases between. Written as DNA, the CDR3 is TGTGCCAGCAGCTTAGAAAGGGGCGCGGGCACAGATACGCAGTATTTT. The encoded protein is CASSLERGAGTDTQYF.

V usage is TRBV30 and J usage is TRBJ1-2, with 8 positions matching TRBD1. V gave up 5 bases and J gave up 7 bases; unmatched junction bases: 6. The CDR3 is 12 amino acids. Germline lookup yields CDR1 GTSNPN and CDR2 SVGIG (reference sequence). In DNA, the CDR3 is TGTGCCTGGGAGGACAGGGTCTTTGGCTACACCTTC. It yields the protein CAWEDRVFGYTF.

The chain is built from TRBV27 and TRBJ2-1; 7 bases match TRBD2. The CDR3 is made up of 13 amino acids. The germline CDR1 and CDR2 sequences are MNHEY and SMNVEV (reference sequence). The junction had 3 bases not matched to a gene; V was cut back by 8 bases and J by 2 bases. The CDR3 sequence is CASGRAPYNEQFF. CDR3 coding DNA: TGTGCCAGCGGGAGGGCCCCCTACAATGAGCAGTTCTTC.

The chain employs TRBV15 and TRBJ1-4, with 10 bases lining up with TRBD1. CDR3 length: 15 residues. Germline V gives CDR1 LNHNV, CDR2 YYDKDF (reference sequence). The trim removed 2 bases at V and 7 bases at J, leaving 4 bases unmatched. CDR3 region: CATSRTGTGAEKLFF. Here the CDR3 DNA reads TGTGCCACCAGCAGAACCGGGACAGGGGCTGAAAAACTGTTTTTT.

This chain links TRBV27 with TRBJ1-2, with D unresolved. Germline V gene lookup returns CDR1 MNHEY and CDR2 SMNVEV (reference sequence). The CDR3 extends over 12 amino acids. Trimming pared 4 bases from V and 4 bases from J, leaving 7 bases between. This CDR3 is CASSSVGYGYTF. CDR3 nucleotides: TGTGCCAGCAGTTCTGTGGGCTATGGCTACACCTTC.

The rearrangement uses TRBV4-3 and TRBJ2-7; maybe TRBD1 (6 bases). The CDR3 has 15 amino acids. V was clipped by 2 bases and J by 7 bases, with 18 bases between them. The germline CDR1 and CDR2 sequences are LGHNA and YSLEER. The CDR3 DNA follows: TGCGCCAGCAGCCAACAACAGGGCGGGCTGGTAGAGCAGTACTTC. Its protein product is CASSQQQGGLVEQYF.

On this clone: This may be a read error: a much more frequent sequence differs by one nucleotide. The chain recombines TRBV28 with TRBJ2-7; TRBD2 aligns across 14 bases. Germline V gene sequence: CDR1 MDHEN, CDR2 SYDVKM. This CDR3 is built from 14 residues. The junction had 9 bases not matched to a gene; V was cut back by 8 bases and J by 9 bases. This chain's CDR3 is CASGKGLAGVGQYF. Here the CDR3 DNA reads TGTGCCAGCGGAAAGGGACTAGCGGGAGTTGGGCAGTACTTC.

This clone occurred once. V and J are TRBV30 and TRBJ1-4; weak D call: TRBD1 (5 bases). V lost 6 bases to trimming and J lost 8 bases, with 13 bases between them. Germline CDR1 is GTSNPN and CDR2 is SVGIG (reference sequence). The CDR3 has 12 residues. The CDR3 bases are TGTGCCTGCTCAGGGTCAGGAGAAAAACTGTTTTTT. Residues: CACSGSGEKLFF. The full variable domain, in which reference TRBV30 and TRBJ1-4 provide the parts outside the CDR3, is SQTIHQWPATLVQPVGSPLSLECTVEGTSNPNLYWYRQAAGRGLQLLFYSVGIGQISSEVPQNLSASRPQDRQFILSSKKLLLSDSGFYLCACSGSGEKLFFGSGTQLSVL.

The genes are TRBV2 and TRBJ1-2; 10 nucleotides line up with TRBD1. Germline CDR1 and CDR2: SNHLY and FYNNEI. V shed 7 bases and J 4 bases; nucleotides not matched to a gene: 6. This CDR3 contains 14 residues. The CDR3: CASISTGGFYGYTF. CDR3 nucleotides: TGTGCCAGCATTTCGACAGGGGGCTTCTATGGCTACACCTTC. The complete variable domain, with remaining parts taken from reference TRBV2 and TRBJ1-2, reads EPEVTQTPSHQVTQMGQEVILRCVPISNHLYFYWYRQILGQKVEFLVSFYNNEISEKSEIFDDQFSVERPDGSNFTLKIRSTKLEDSAMYFCASISTGGFYGYTFGSGTRLTVV.